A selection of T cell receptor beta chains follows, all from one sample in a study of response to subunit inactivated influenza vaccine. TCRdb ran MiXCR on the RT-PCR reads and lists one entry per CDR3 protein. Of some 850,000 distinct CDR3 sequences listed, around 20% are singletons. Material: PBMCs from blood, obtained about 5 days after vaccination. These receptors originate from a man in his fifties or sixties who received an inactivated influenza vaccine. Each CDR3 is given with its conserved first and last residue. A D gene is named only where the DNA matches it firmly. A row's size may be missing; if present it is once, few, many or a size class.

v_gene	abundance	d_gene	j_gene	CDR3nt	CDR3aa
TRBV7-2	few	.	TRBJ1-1	TGTGCCAGCAGCTTAGGCCAGGGGTTTGAAGCTTTCTTT	CASSLGQGFEAFF
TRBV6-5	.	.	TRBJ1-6	TGTGCCAGCAGTGCCCCACAGGGTAGCATCCACTTT	CASSAPQGSIHF
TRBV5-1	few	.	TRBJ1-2	TGCGCCAGCAGCTCGGACGGGAGCTATGGCTACACCTTC	CASSSDGSYGYTF
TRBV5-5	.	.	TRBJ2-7	TGTGCCAGCAGCGCTAGGGCGATAAGCTCCTACGAGCAGTACTTC	CASSARAISSYEQYF
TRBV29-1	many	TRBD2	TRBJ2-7	TGCAGCGTGGGCGGGAGGGCCCACGAGCAGTACTTC	CSVGGRAHEQYF
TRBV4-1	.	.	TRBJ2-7	TGCGCCAGCAGCCAAGAAAGGACAGACCTCGCCTACGAGCAGTACTTC	CASSQERTDLAYEQYF
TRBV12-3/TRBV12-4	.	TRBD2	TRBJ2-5	TGTGCCAGCAGTCCCAGCGGGAGGGCGGAGACCCAGTACTTC	CASSPSGRAETQYF
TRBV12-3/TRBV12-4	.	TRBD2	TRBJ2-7	TGTGCCAGCAGTTCCTTTGGAGCGGGAGCTGGCGAGCAGTACTTC	CASSSFGAGAGEQYF
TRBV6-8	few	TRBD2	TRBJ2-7	TGTGCCAGCAGCAACAGGGGACTAGCGGGTAACTTCTACGAGCAGTACTTC	CASSNRGLAGNFYEQYF
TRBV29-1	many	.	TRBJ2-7	TGCAGCGTCGATGGCGGTGTACAGGGCTCCTACGAGCAGTACTTC	CSVDGGVQGSYEQYF
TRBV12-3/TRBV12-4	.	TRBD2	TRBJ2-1	TGTGCCAGCAGTCCTAGCGGGAGGCGACACAATGAGCAGTTCTTC	CASSPSGRRHNEQFF
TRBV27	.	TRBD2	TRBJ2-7	TGTGCCAGCAGTTTATCGTTTCCTAGCGGGAGCTACGAGCAGTACTTC	CASSLSFPSGSYEQYF
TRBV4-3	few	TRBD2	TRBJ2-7	TGCGCCAGCAGCCAAGGTTTAAGCGGGACCTACGAGCAGTACTTC	CASSQGLSGTYEQYF
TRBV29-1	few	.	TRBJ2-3	TGCAGCGTTGAATCCGGGCCCAGCACAGATACGCAGTATTTT	CSVESGPSTDTQYF
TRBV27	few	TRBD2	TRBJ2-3	TGTGCCAAGCCGGGGACTAGCGGGGGGGCAGATACGCAGTATTTT	CAKPGTSGGADTQYF
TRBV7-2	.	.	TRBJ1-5	TGTGCCAGCAGCCCGAGAGGGTTAAGTAGCAATCAGCCCCAGCATTTT	CASSPRGLSSNQPQHF
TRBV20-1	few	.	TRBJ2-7	TGCAGTGCTAGTGAATCGGGGGCTGGCGGGGAGCAGTACTTC	CSASESGAGGEQYF
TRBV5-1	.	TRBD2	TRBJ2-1	TGCGCCAGCAGCTTGGGATACGGTCTAGCGGGGGCCTACAATGAGCAGTTCTTC	CASSLGYGLAGAYNEQFF
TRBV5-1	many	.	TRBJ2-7	TGCGCCAGCAGCTTGATTGCCTCCTACGAGCAGTACTTC	CASSLIASYEQYF
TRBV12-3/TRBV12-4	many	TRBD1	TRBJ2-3	TGTGCCAGCAGTCTCAGGGGGTCCGAAGATACGCAGTATTTT	CASSLRGSEDTQYF
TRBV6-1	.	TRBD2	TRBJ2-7	TGTGCCAGCAGTGAAGTTGGCGGGAGCTACGAGCAGTACTTC	CASSEVGGSYEQYF
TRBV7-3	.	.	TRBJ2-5	TGTGCCAGCAGCTTACGGGGGCGCGCGGAGACCCAGTACTTC	CASSLRGRAETQYF
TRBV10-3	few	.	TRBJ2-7	TGTGCCATCATTCGGGACCTAGGGTACGAGCAGTACTTC	CAIIRDLGYEQYF